Sequencing of this T cell receptor (beta chain) was carried out in a study of STAT5B mutations in CD4+ large granular lymphocyte leukemia. The table lists this clone with a few counts. What it binds is not known. As originally analysed: A productive frequency of 2.59 x 10-5 was the lowest detectable. Only in-frame clones appear in the TCRdb table, and some are missing; sequencing was by immunoSEQ multiplex PCR. The V and J calls and clone size come from that table; D and trimming were worked out from the DNA. The sample lists tens of thousands of clones, roughly 84% occurring once. Broader study findings: 8/27 top patient clones versus 2/35 control clones were TRBV06-family. Patient CD4-sorted repertoires looked more clonal than healthy CD4+ repertoires, even without putative leukemic clones. Without HLA matching, higher CD4+ than CD8+ T-LGLL clonality could reflect small sample size.

Trimming took 2 bases from V and 4 from J, leaving 12 bases between them. Germline V gene data show CDR1 as MNHNS and CDR2 as SASEGT. This CDR3 has 15 residues. The TCR was taken from a human donor in good health. This chain joins TRBV6-1 and TRBJ1-5, with D perhaps TRBD1 (6 bases). Material for sequencing was CD4+ T cells from blood buffy coats. The CDR3 DNA sequence: TGTGCCAGCAGTGAAAGGGGGGCAACGAATCAGCCCCAGCATTTT. Translating gives CASSERGATNQPQHF.